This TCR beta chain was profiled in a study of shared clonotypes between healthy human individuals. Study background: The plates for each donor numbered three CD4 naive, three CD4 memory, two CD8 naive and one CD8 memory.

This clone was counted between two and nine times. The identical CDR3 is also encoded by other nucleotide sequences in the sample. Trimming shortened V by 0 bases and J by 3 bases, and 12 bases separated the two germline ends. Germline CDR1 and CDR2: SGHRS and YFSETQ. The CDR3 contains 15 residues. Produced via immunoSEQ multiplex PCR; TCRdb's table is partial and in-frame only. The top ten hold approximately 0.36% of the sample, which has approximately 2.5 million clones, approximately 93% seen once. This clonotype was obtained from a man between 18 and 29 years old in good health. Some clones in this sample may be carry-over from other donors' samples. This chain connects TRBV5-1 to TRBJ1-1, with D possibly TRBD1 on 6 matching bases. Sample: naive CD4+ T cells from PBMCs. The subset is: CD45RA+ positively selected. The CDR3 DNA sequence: TGCGCCAGCAGCTTGGATGGCAGGGGCGACACTGAAGCTTTCTTT. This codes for CASSLDGRGDTEAFF.